The 26 T cell receptor beta chains presented below share a single source sample, sequenced in a study of OX40 agonist ivuxolimab in advanced cancers. Sequenced by immunoSEQ multiplex PCR; TCRdb stores in-frame clones only, minus some. The profile shows around 62,000 clones, approximately 91% of them singletons. This material consisted of CD4+ or CD8+ T cells sorted from blood, taken in a trial of the OX40 agonist ivuxolimab. These receptors came from an adult with an advanced solid tumor such as melanoma, head and neck, liver or kidney cancer.

The chain joins TRBV11-3 to TRBJ2-3; D is perhaps TRBD2 (5 bases). V dropped 5 bases and J dropped 0 bases, with 9 bases sitting between them. Looked up from germline, CDR1 is SGHNT and CDR2 is YENEEA. The CDR3 has 14 amino acids. CDR3: CASSPGLSTDTQYF. CDR3 coding DNA: TGTGCCAGCAGCCCAGGACTCAGCACAGATACGCAGTATTTT.

The J gene is TRBJ2-7, the V gene TRBV7-2; 8 positions agree with TRBD2. CDR1 and CDR2 (germline): SGHTA, FQGNSA. The CDR3 totals 15 residues. V was pared by 1 base and J by 4 bases, with 6 bases of the junction left unmatched. Here the CDR3 reads CASSLGGGLRYEQYF. In DNA form, the CDR3 reads TGTGCCAGCAGCTTAGGCGGGGGGCTTAGGTACGAGCAGTACTTC.

This clone was seen a single time. J is TRBJ1-1 and V is TRBV27; D remains unclear. CDR3 length equals 13 residues. The germline V and J ends were trimmed by 2 bases and 1 base, with 5 bases remaining between them. In germline, CDR1 is MNHEY, CDR2 SMNVEV (reference sequence). The CDR3 region has the DNA TGTGCCAGCAGTTTACGGGAGAACACTGAAGCTTTCTTT. It is translated as CASSLRENTEAFF.

J is TRBJ2-7 and V is TRBV12-1; the D call TRBD2 from the table was never checked on the DNA. TRBV12-1 is reported as a pseudogene. The CDR3 totals 15 residues. The CDR3 here is CASSFRVAGAYEQYF. The CDR3 bases are TGTGCCAGCAGCTTTAGAGTAGCGGGAGCTTACGAGCAGTACTTC.

The chain combines TRBV7-6 with TRBJ1-3; D uncertain. With 0 bases removed from V and 3 bases from J, the gap between germline ends came to 9 bases. From germline, CDR1 is SGHVS and CDR2 FNYEAQ. The CDR3 length is 15 residues. The CDR3 spells CASSLALDHGNTIYF. CDR3 in DNA: TGTGCCAGCAGCTTAGCGCTGGACCATGGAAACACCATATATTTT.

The rearrangement uses TRBV5-4 and TRBJ1-2; the D is unclear. CDR3 length: 15 amino acids. Germline values: CDR1 SGHNT, CDR2 YYREEE (reference sequence). Trimming pared 3 bases from V and 2 bases from J, leaving 14 bases between. CDR3 protein: CASSSQHQSNYGYTF. The CDR3, as DNA: TGTGCCAGCAGCTCCCAGCATCAGAGCAACTATGGCTACACCTTC.

This clone has just one count. The V and J genes are TRBV7-8 and TRBJ2-2; D assignment may be TRBD1 or TRBD2 (5 bases each). CDR3 length: 14 residues. V shed 3 bases and J shed 5 bases, with 10 bases lying between them. CDR1 and CDR2 from the germline V gene are SGHVS and FQNEAQ. The CDR3 nucleotides read TGTGCCAGCAGCTTGCTCTGGGGGACCGGGGAGCTGTTTTTT. It encodes CASSLLWGTGELFF. Using reference TRBV7-8 and TRBJ2-2 for the parts outside the CDR3, the full variable domain is GAGVSQSPRYKVAKRGQDVALRCDPISGHVSLFWYQQALGQGPEFLTYFQNEAQLDKSGLPSDRFFAERPEGSVSTLKIQRTQQEDSAVYLCASSLLWGTGELFFGEGSRLTVL.

This chain uses TRBV6-5 with TRBJ1-1, with D unresolved. Germline values: CDR1 MNHEY, CDR2 SVGAGI. The CDR3 runs 11 residues. V lost 6 bases and J 8 bases, leaving 10 bases between the germline ends. Here the CDR3 reads CASRGLGEAFF. CDR3 in DNA: TGTGCCAGCAGAGGGCTGGGGGAAGCTTTCTTT.

The J gene is TRBJ2-3, the V gene TRBV9; D perhaps matches TRBD1 (6 bases). V was pared by 3 bases and J by 6 bases, with 14 bases between. CDR1 is SGDLS, CDR2 YYNGEE, per germline. The CDR3 is 14 amino acids. CDR3 coding DNA: TGTGCCAGCAGCGGGGACACTCTGAGGGATACGCAGTATTTT. It translates to CASSGDTLRDTQYF.

For the CDR3, the DNA is TGTGCCAGCTCACCACGAGAAAAGCTCTATGGCTACACCTTC. This gives the protein CASSPREKLYGYTF. The chain joins TRBV18 to TRBJ1-2; D ambiguous. The V end was cut by 1 base, the J end by 4 bases, with 10 bases between. This CDR3 is built from 14 residues. Looked up from germline, CDR1 is KGHSH and CDR2 is LQKENI.

The CDR3 here is CATMEGRTGWVKDTQYF. The CDR3 nucleotides are TGTGCCACCATGGAGGGACGGACTGGTTGGGTCAAAGATACGCAGTATTTT. The rearrangement links TRBV28 to TRBJ2-3, with D perhaps TRBD2 (6 bases). The germline V gene encodes CDR1 MDHEN and CDR2 SYDVKM. Trimming removed 10 bases from V and 5 bases from J, with 28 bases in between. This CDR3 has 17 amino acids. Combining the CDR3 with reference TRBV28 and TRBJ2-3 gives the whole variable domain DVKVTQSSRYLVKRTGEKVFLECVQDMDHENMFWYRQDPGLGLRLIYFSYDVKMKEKGDIPEGYSVSREKKERFSLILESASTNQTSMYLCATMEGRTGWVKDTQYFGPGTRLTVL.

This chain joins TRBV5-5 and TRBJ2-1; D not resolved. The CDR3 extends over 15 amino acids. The germline V gene has CDR1 SGHKS and CDR2 YYEKEE (reference sequence). The V and J ends lost 0 bases and 4 bases respectively, with 11 bases between them. CDR3 sequence: CASSLVASGYNEQFF. CDR3 nucleotides: TGTGCCAGCAGCTTGGTGGCTAGTGGATACAATGAGCAGTTCTTC.

The CDR3 spells CASSKTVPKSPLHF. The CDR3 nucleotides are TGTGCCAGCAGCAAAACGGTTCCGAAATCACCCCTCCACTTT. The V and J genes are TRBV21-1 and TRBJ1-6. TRBV21-1 is classified as a pseudogene. This CDR3 contains 14 residues.

V and J are TRBV6-5 and TRBJ1-2; 7 bases fit TRBD1. Germline V gene lookup returns CDR1 MNHEY and CDR2 SVGAGI. The CDR3 has 14 residues. V lost 8 bases to trimming and J lost 5 bases; unmatched junction nucleotides: 11. The CDR3 protein is CASRLGGAKYGYTF. For the CDR3, the DNA is TGTGCCAGCCGCCTAGGGGGCGCGAAGTATGGCTACACCTTC.

The chain recombines TRBV5-4 with TRBJ2-7, with D perhaps TRBD2 (7 bases). Trimming left V 4 bases short and J 4 bases short, with 12 bases between. This CDR3 region has 13 residues. Germline lookup yields CDR1 SGHNT and CDR2 YYREEE (reference sequence). In nucleotides, the CDR3 is TGTGCCAGCAGCCGAGGGGGGGCATACGAGCAGTACTTC. Its translation is CASSRGGAYEQYF.

The chain uses TRBV30 and TRBJ2-7; weak D call: TRBD1 (6 bases). Trimming took off 5 bases at V and 7 bases at J, with 15 bases between the two ends. CDR3 length equals 12 residues. CDR1 is GTSNPN and CDR2 is SVGIG in the germline V gene (reference sequence). CDR3 sequence: CAWVTGWGEQYF. In nucleotides, the CDR3 is TGTGCCTGGGTGACAGGCTGGGGGGAGCAGTACTTC. The full variable domain, in which reference TRBV30 and TRBJ2-7 provide the parts outside the CDR3, is SQTIHQWPATLVQPVGSPLSLECTVEGTSNPNLYWYRQAAGRGLQLLFYSVGIGQISSEVPQNLSASRPQDRQFILSSKKLLLSDSGFYLCAWVTGWGEQYFGPGTRLTVT.

The rearrangement uses TRBV6-6 and TRBJ2-1; TRBD2 might be the D (6 bases). The CDR3 sequence is 15 residues long. The V end was cut by 6 bases, the J end by 7 bases, with 19 bases between. Germline lookup yields CDR1 MNHNY and CDR2 SVGAGI (reference sequence). The CDR3 is CASRALAPPGNEQFF. CDR3 coding DNA: TGTGCCAGCAGAGCACTAGCTCCTCCGGGGAATGAGCAGTTCTTC.

The rearrangement links TRBV6-5 to TRBJ2-3; tentatively, D is TRBD2 (5 bases). V was clipped by 5 bases and J by 6 bases, with 9 bases between them. The CDR3 covers 12 residues. The germline V gene has CDR1 MNHEY and CDR2 SVGAGI. The CDR3 is CASSQTTDTQYF. CDR3 in DNA: TGTGCCAGCAGTCAGACTACCGATACGCAGTATTTT.

The chain employs TRBV7-3 and TRBJ2-3; D call uncertain. CDR1 and CDR2 from the germline V gene are SGHTA and FQGTGA. V shed 5 bases and J shed 4 bases, with 19 bases lying between them. This CDR3 is 16 amino acids long. CDR3 DNA: TGTGCCAGCAGCGGCCTAGTAGCTCGTGGGGCAGATACGCAGTATTTT. Its protein is CASSGLVARGADTQYF.

The chain has TRBV5-1 and TRBJ1-1; the D is unclear. The CDR3 runs 14 residues. Trimming removed 0 bases from V and 3 bases from J, with 9 bases in between. Per the germline V gene, CDR1 is SGHRS and CDR2 is YFSETQ. The CDR3 DNA follows: TGCGCCAGCAGCTTGGCAATCGGTTACACTGAAGCTTTCTTT. Translating it yields CASSLAIGYTEAFF.

The chain employs TRBV19 and TRBJ1-1, with D possibly matching TRBD1 (6 bases). CDR3 length equals 14 residues. The V gene's germline CDR1 is LNHDA and CDR2 SQIVND (reference sequence). V was trimmed by 0 bases and J by 6 bases, leaving 11 bases between them. The chain's CDR3 is CASSIDGGPAEAFF. CDR3 coding DNA: TGTGCCAGTAGTATAGACGGGGGGCCGGCTGAAGCTTTCTTT.

The rearrangement joins TRBV15 to TRBJ2-7; D is perhaps TRBD2 (5 bases). The germline gives CDR1 LNHNV, CDR2 YYDKDF (reference sequence). This CDR3 contains 15 residues. V was trimmed by 0 bases and J by 2 bases, leaving 11 bases between them. The CDR3 here is CATSRESRGTYEQYF. The CDR3 DNA reads TGTGCCACCAGCAGAGAAAGCCGGGGAACCTACGAGCAGTACTTC.

The chain joins TRBV5-4 to TRBJ1-1; D gene unclear. This CDR3 has 13 amino acids. The germline V gene encodes CDR1 SGHNT and CDR2 YYREEE (reference sequence). Trimming left V 9 bases short and J 2 bases short, with 14 bases between. The CDR3 spells CATTQTTNTEAFF. The CDR3 coding sequence is TGTGCCACCACACAGACGACCAACACTGAAGCTTTCTTT.

A single count supports this clone. V gene TRBV29-1 combines with J gene TRBJ1-5, with D tentatively TRBD1 (5 bases). This CDR3 is built from 12 residues. Trimming removed 4 bases from V and 3 bases from J, with 7 bases in between. The germline V gene encodes CDR1 SQVTM and CDR2 ANQGSEA. The CDR3 nucleotides are TGCAGCGTTGGGGGCCTCAATCAGCCCCAGCATTTT. This translates into CSVGGLNQPQHF.

The V gene is TRBV5-6, the J gene TRBJ1-1; tentatively, D is TRBD1 (6 bases). CDR3 length equals 17 residues. Germline V gene sequence: CDR1 SGHDT, CDR2 YYEEEE. Trimming removed 6 bases from V and 2 bases from J, with 23 bases in between. CDR3 loop: CASTTLGIQGLNTEAFF. The CDR3 bases are TGTGCCAGCACCACGTTGGGGATCCAGGGGCTTAACACTGAAGCTTTCTTT. The full variable domain, rest sourced from reference TRBV5-6 and TRBJ1-1, is DAGVTQSPTHLIKTRGQQVTLRCSPKSGHDTVSWYQQALGQGPQFIFQYYEEEERQRGNFPDRFSGHQFPNYSSELNVNALLLGDSALYLCASTTLGIQGLNTEAFFGQGTRLTVV.

This clone occurred once. The chain links TRBV5-8 to TRBJ2-1; a weak D match, TRBD2 (6 bases). V was cut by 0 bases and J by 9 bases, with 13 bases left in between. There are 14 residues in the CDR3. Germline loops: CDR1 SGHTS, CDR2 YDEGEE. CDR3 bases: TGTGCCAGCAGCTTGGCCGGGGGTAGATTTGAGCAGTTCTTC. It is translated as CASSLAGGRFEQFF.